The 10 T cell receptor beta chains below were found in one sample sequenced in a study of PD-1 blockade in classical Hodgkin lymphoma. The assay was immunoSEQ multiplex PCR, and TCRdb's table has in-frame clones only and misses some. The top ten clones hold around a third of a sample with 46,000 or so clones, around four fifths of them seen once. Specified time point: cycle 4 day 1 (C4D1), after five to seven weeks of nivolumab. All patients experienced relapse after autologous stem cell transplantation, and brentuximab vedotin exposure was variable. The sequences come from peripheral blood mononuclear cells (PBMCs), collected before the fourth cycle of nivolumab. The receptors come from a human donor with classical Hodgkin lymphoma.

A few counts support this clone. This sequence joins TRBV7-6 and TRBJ1-1; D is unclear. V was pared by 4 bases and J by 1 base, with 10 bases between. The CDR3 consists of 14 residues. CDR1 SGHVS and CDR2 FNYEAQ come from the germline V gene. CDR3 sequence: CASSSQAQNTEAFF. The DNA for the CDR3 is TGTGCCAGCAGCTCCCAGGCGCAGAACACTGAAGCTTTCTTT.

The chain links TRBV6-6 to TRBJ1-5; D is unclear. Trimming stripped 6 bases from V and 0 bases from J, with 12 bases between. Germline CDR1 and CDR2: MNHNY and SVGAGI (reference sequence). The length of the CDR3 is 15 residues. CDR3 DNA sequence: TGTGCCAGCAGCCAGGACGGTTATAGCAATCAGCCCCAGCATTTT. Residues: CASSQDGYSNQPQHF.

This chain connects TRBV4-2 to TRBJ2-5, with TRBD1 matching over 10 bases. V lost 5 bases and J lost 5; bases outside the gene matches: 11. Germline V gene data show CDR1 as LGHNA and CDR2 as YNFKEQ. The CDR3 totals 16 residues. The DNA for the CDR3 is TGTGCCAGCAGCGCCGGGACAGGGGTAGTGAGCGAGACCCAGTACTTC. This gives the protein CASSAGTGVVSETQYF.

V gene TRBV5-4 combines with J gene TRBJ2-7; the D gene is possibly TRBD2 (7 bases). CDR1 is SGHNT, CDR2 YYREEE, per germline (reference sequence). With 3 bases removed from V and 3 bases from J, the gap between germline ends came to 16 bases. The CDR3 loop spans 15 amino acids. CDR3: CASSSGGGGGYEQYF. The DNA for the CDR3 is TGTGCCAGCAGCTCGGGCGGGGGAGGGGGCTACGAGCAGTACTTC.

A remark on this clone: The germline gene is not matched at one end of the junction; a read error may be the cause. The chain has TRBV25-1 and TRBJ1-6; D possibly corresponds to TRBD1 (5 bases). This CDR3 region has 17 residues. Per germline, CDR1 MGHDK and CDR2 SYGVNS. In DNA form, the CDR3 reads TGTGCCAGCCGTGAACCCGGAGGGGCCGCCTATAATTCACCCCTCCACTTT. Translating gives CASREPGGAAYNSPLHF.

The chain combines TRBV18 with TRBJ2-5; D ambiguous. The ends were cut back, 1 base at V and 2 bases at J, with 8 bases in the middle. The CDR3 runs 14 residues. The V gene's germline CDR1 is KGHSH and CDR2 LQKENI. The CDR3 DNA sequence: TGTGCCAGCTCACCACGGCAGGATCAAGAGACCCAGTACTTC. Protein sequence: CASSPRQDQETQYF.

This chain uses TRBV18 with TRBJ2-7; perhaps TRBD1 as D (6 bases). The CDR3 runs 15 residues. Germline V gives CDR1 KGHSH, CDR2 LQKENI. V was clipped by 3 bases and J by 0 bases, with 12 bases between them. CDR3 sequence: CASSPPGTFSYEQYF. Here the CDR3 DNA reads TGTGCCAGCTCACCCCCTGGGACATTCTCCTACGAGCAGTACTTC.

This rearrangement joins TRBV7-2 to TRBJ2-1; 14 bases map to TRBD2. V lost 6 bases, J lost 6 bases, and 10 bases stayed unmatched. Per germline, CDR1 SGHTA and CDR2 FQGNSA. This CDR3 contains 17 residues. The CDR3 is CASRRAGLAGGANEQFF. The CDR3 bases are TGTGCCAGCAGACGAGCTGGACTAGCGGGGGGAGCCAATGAGCAGTTCTTC.

The rearrangement uses TRBV9 and TRBJ2-1; 11 bases fit TRBD2. CDR1 SGDLS and CDR2 YYNGEE come from the germline V gene. This CDR3 is 17 amino acids long. The junction had 6 bases not matched to a gene; V was cut back by 4 bases and J by 0 bases. The CDR3 sequence: CASSSSGGPTSYNEQFF. The CDR3, as DNA: TGTGCCAGCAGCTCTAGCGGGGGGCCTACCTCCTACAATGAGCAGTTCTTC.

The rearrangement uses TRBV18 and TRBJ1-5; D not certain. Trimming stripped 2 bases from V and 8 bases from J, with 10 bases between. Germline CDR1 KGHSH, CDR2 LQKENI. This CDR3 region has 13 residues. CDR3: CASSPGPSEPQHF. For the CDR3, the DNA is TGTGCCAGCTCACCAGGGCCGAGTGAGCCCCAGCATTTT.